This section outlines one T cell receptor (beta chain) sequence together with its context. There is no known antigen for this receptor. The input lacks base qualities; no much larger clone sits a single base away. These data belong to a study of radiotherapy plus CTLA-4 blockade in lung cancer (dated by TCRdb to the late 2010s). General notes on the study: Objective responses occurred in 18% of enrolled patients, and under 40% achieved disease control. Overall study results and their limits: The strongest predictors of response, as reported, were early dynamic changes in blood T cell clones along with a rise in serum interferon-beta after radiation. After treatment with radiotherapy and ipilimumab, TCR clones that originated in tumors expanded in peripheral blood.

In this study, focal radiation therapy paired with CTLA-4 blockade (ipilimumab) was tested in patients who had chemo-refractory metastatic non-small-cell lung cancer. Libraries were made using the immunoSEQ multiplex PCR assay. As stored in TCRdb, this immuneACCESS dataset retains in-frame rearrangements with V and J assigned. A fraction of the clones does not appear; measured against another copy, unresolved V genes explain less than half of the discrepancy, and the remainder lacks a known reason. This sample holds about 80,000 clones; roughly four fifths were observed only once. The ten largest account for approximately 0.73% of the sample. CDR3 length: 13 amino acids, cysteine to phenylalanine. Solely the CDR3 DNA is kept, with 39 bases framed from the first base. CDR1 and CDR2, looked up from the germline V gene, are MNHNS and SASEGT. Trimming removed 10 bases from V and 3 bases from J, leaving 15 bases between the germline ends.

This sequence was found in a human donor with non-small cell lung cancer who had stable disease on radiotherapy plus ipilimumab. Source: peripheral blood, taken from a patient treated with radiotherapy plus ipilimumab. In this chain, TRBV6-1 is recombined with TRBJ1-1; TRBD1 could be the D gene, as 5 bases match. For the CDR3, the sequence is CAISGDGYTEAFF. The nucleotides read TGTGCCATTTCGGGGGATGGGTACACTGAAGCTTTCTTT.